The 18 T cell receptor beta chains below were found in one sample sequenced in a study of T cell changes during pregnancy in multiple sclerosis. Profiled with immunoSEQ multiplex PCR; TCRdb holds only in-frame clones, not every one. This repertoire shows fewer than 85,000 clones, 90% to 95% found once; its top ten account for more than 1%. The input for sequencing was peripheral blood, taken in the second trimester of pregnancy. These receptors all come from a female donor with multiple sclerosis, enrolled in a pregnancy study.

The rearrangement uses TRBV6-6 and TRBJ2-1, with 7 bases aligning to TRBD2. The germline V gene has CDR1 MNHNY and CDR2 SVGAGI (reference sequence). The junction had 8 bases not matched to a gene; V was cut back by 2 bases and J by 7 bases. The CDR3 sequence is 15 residues long. This chain's CDR3 is CASSYEAGSYNEQFF. The CDR3 DNA reads as TGTGCCAGCAGTTACGAAGCGGGATCGTATAATGAGCAGTTCTTC.

This chain uses TRBV7-6 with TRBJ2-7, with TRBD2 identical over 7 bases. Germline loops: CDR1 SGHVS, CDR2 FNYEAQ. The CDR3 has 15 amino acids. The trim removed 1 base at V and 3 bases at J, leaving 6 bases unmatched. This CDR3 is CASSLGGSTSYEQYF. The CDR3 DNA is TGTGCCAGCAGCTTAGGCGGGAGCACCAGCTACGAGCAGTACTTC. Full variable domain (rest looked up from reference TRBV7-6 and TRBJ2-7): GAGVSQSPRYKVTKRGQDVALRCDPISGHVSLYWYRQALGQGPEFLTYFNYEAQQDKSGLPNDRFSAERPEGSISTLTIQRTEQRDSAMYRCASSLGGSTSYEQYFGPGTRLTVT.

The rearrangement joins TRBV27 to TRBJ1-3, with 7 bases aligning to TRBD1. The CDR3 runs to 14 residues. V lost 6 bases, J lost 2 bases, and 4 bases stayed unmatched. The germline V gene has CDR1 MNHEY and CDR2 SMNVEV (reference sequence). The CDR3 protein is CASRSGQAGNTIYF. CDR3 DNA: TGTGCCAGCAGAAGTGGACAGGCTGGAAACACCATATATTTT.

The chain employs TRBV5-6 and TRBJ2-7, with a tentative D call TRBD1 (5 bases). The germline gives CDR1 SGHDT, CDR2 YYEEEE. The CDR3 runs 16 residues. Trimming pared 0 bases from V and 6 bases from J, leaving 19 bases between. In nucleotides, the CDR3 is TGTGCCAGCAGCTTGGAGTGGCAGGGCCTCGTCCGCGAGCAGTACTTC. This translates into CASSLEWQGLVREQYF.

CDR3 sequence: CASRGTGDSNQPQHF. The DNA of the CDR3 is TGTGCCAGTCGGGGGACAGGGGATAGCAATCAGCCCCAGCATTTT. V usage is TRBV6-5 and J usage is TRBJ1-5; TRBD1 aligns across 10 bases. V was pared by 9 bases and J by 0 bases, with 5 bases of the junction left unmatched. In germline, CDR1 is MNHEY, CDR2 SVGAGI. The CDR3 has 15 residues.

The gene calls are TRBV5-1 and TRBJ2-3; a weak D match, TRBD2 (6 bases). In germline, CDR1 is SGHRS, CDR2 YFSETQ. V lost 2 bases to trimming and J lost 0 bases, with 13 bases between them. CDR3 length: 16 residues. This CDR3 reads CASSFARGTSTDTQYF. The CDR3 nucleotides read TGCGCCAGCAGCTTTGCCAGAGGGACTAGCACAGATACGCAGTATTTT. Full variable domain (outside the CDR3, taken from reference TRBV5-1 and TRBJ2-3): KAGVTQTPRYLIKTRGQQVTLSCSPISGHRSVSWYQQTPGQGLQFLFEYFSETQRNKGNFPGRFSGRQFSNSRSEMNVSTLELGDSALYLCASSFARGTSTDTQYFGPGTRLTVL.

This chain uses TRBV27 with TRBJ2-7; TRBD2 matches 7 bases. The junction had 6 bases not matched to a gene; V was cut back by 5 bases and J by 2 bases. The germline V gene encodes CDR1 MNHEY and CDR2 SMNVEV (reference sequence). CDR3 length: 14 amino acids. In DNA, the CDR3 is TGTGCCAGCAGTGGAGGACTAGGGGCCTACGAGCAGTACTTC. Translating gives CASSGGLGAYEQYF.

This chain links TRBV9 with TRBJ2-3; 9 nucleotides agree with TRBD2. This CDR3 is built from 17 residues. The germline CDR1 and CDR2 sequences are SGDLS and YYNGEE. Losses at the gene ends were 4 bases for V and 3 bases for J; bases not matched to a gene: 12. CDR3 in DNA: TGTGCCAGCAGCCCAACGGGACTAGCAACTACGACAGATACGCAGTATTTT. Protein: CASSPTGLATTTDTQYF.

This clone was observed once. V is TRBV5-1 and J is TRBJ2-1, with 7 bases that match TRBD1. V lost 5 bases to trimming and J lost 1 base; unmatched junction nucleotides: 3. The CDR3 covers 14 residues. Germline assignment: CDR1 SGHRS and CDR2 YFSETQ. This chain's CDR3 is CASSPGQSYNEQFF. The CDR3 DNA sequence: TGCGCCAGCAGTCCGGGACAGTCCTACAATGAGCAGTTCTTC. Combining the CDR3 with reference TRBV5-1 and TRBJ2-1 gives the whole variable domain KAGVTQTPRYLIKTRGQQVTLSCSPISGHRSVSWYQQTPGQGLQFLFEYFSETQRNKGNFPGRFSGRQFSNSRSEMNVSTLELGDSALYLCASSPGQSYNEQFFGPGTRLTVL.

The J gene is TRBJ2-5, the V gene TRBV5-4, with D possibly TRBD1 on 6 matching bases. CDR1 and CDR2 (germline): SGHNT, YYREEE (reference sequence). The CDR3 sequence is 14 residues long. The V end lost 0 bases, the J end lost 4 bases, and 10 bases lay between the germline ends. The CDR3, as DNA: TGTGCCAGCAGCTTGGATGCCAGGGGAGAGACCCAGTACTTC. As protein: CASSLDARGETQYF. The entire variable domain, with the rest obtained from reference TRBV5-4 and TRBJ2-5, is as follows: ETGVTQSPTHLIKTRGQQVTLRCSSQSGHNTVSWYQQALGQGPQFIFQYYREEENGRGNFPPRFSGLQFPNYSSELNVNALELDDSALYLCASSLDARGETQYFGPGTRLLVL.

The chain couples TRBV13 to TRBJ2-7; 8 nucleotides align to TRBD2. The junction had 9 bases not matched to a gene; V was cut back by 0 bases and J by 2 bases. The V gene's germline CDR1 is PRHDT and CDR2 FYEKMQ (reference sequence). This CDR3 is built from 17 residues. DNA for the CDR3: TGTGCCAGCAGCTTAGGTATCTTAGCGGGACGGACCTACGAGCAGTACTTC. It yields the protein CASSLGILAGRTYEQYF. The full variable domain, with the rest looked up from reference TRBV13 and TRBJ2-7, is AAGVIQSPRHLIKEKRETATLKCYPIPRHDTVYWYQQGPGQDPQFLISFYEKMQSDKGSIPDRFSAQQFSDYHSELNMSSLELGDSALYFCASSLGILAGRTYEQYFGPGTRLTVT.

The chain is built from TRBV25-1 and TRBJ2-1; D may be TRBD2 (5 bases). Germline CDR1 reads MGHDK; CDR2 reads SYGVNS. V was shortened by 3 bases and J by 8 bases, with 14 bases between the two germline ends. CDR3 length: 14 residues. CDR3 nucleotides: TGTGCCAGCAGTGAGGGCGGGTCGATCGATGAGCAGTTCTTC. The encoded protein is CASSEGGSIDEQFF.

This chain uses TRBV5-6 with TRBJ2-7; 7 bases match TRBD2. V shed 6 bases and J 3 bases; nucleotides not matched to a gene: 6. Germline V gene sequence: CDR1 SGHDT, CDR2 YYEEEE. The CDR3 is 13 amino acids. The CDR3 loop reads CASTQTSSYEQYF. The CDR3 coding sequence is TGTGCCAGCACCCAGACTAGCAGCTACGAGCAGTACTTC.

This sequence joins TRBV28 and TRBJ2-1; 12 bases are a match to TRBD2. The germline V gene has CDR1 MDHEN and CDR2 SYDVKM. This CDR3 comprises 17 residues. Losses at the gene ends were 2 bases for V and 7 bases for J; bases not matched to a gene: 9. The CDR3 is CASSLRASGGVGNEQFF. The CDR3 nucleotides are TGTGCCAGCAGTTTAAGGGCTAGCGGGGGGGTGGGGAATGAGCAGTTCTTC.

V gene TRBV6-5 combines with J gene TRBJ1-1; no clear D gene. The CDR3 consists of 13 residues. Germline assignment: CDR1 MNHEY and CDR2 SVGAGI. The ends were cut back, 4 bases at V and 0 bases at J, with 6 bases in the middle. The CDR3 DNA sequence: TGTGCCAGCAGTTTAGACATGAACACTGAAGCTTTCTTT. Translated, it gives CASSLDMNTEAFF.

V gene TRBV19 combines with J gene TRBJ2-5, with D possibly matching TRBD2 (6 bases). Trimming took off 3 bases at V and 1 base at J, with 9 bases between the two ends. Per the germline V gene, CDR1 is LNHDA and CDR2 is SQIVND (reference sequence). The CDR3 runs to 14 residues. CDR3 region: CASSIGGSQETQYF. CDR3 in DNA: TGTGCCAGTAGTATTGGGGGGTCCCAAGAGACCCAGTACTTC.

V gene TRBV7-9 combines with J gene TRBJ2-3, with 7 positions matching TRBD1. Per germline, CDR1 SEHNR and CDR2 FQNEAQ (reference sequence). The CDR3 length is 14 residues. Trimming removed 5 bases from V and 1 base from J; junction bases left unmatched: 3. For the CDR3, the DNA is TGTGCCAGCAGCCACCAGGGGGGCACAGATACGCAGTATTTT. Translating it yields CASSHQGGTDTQYF.

This chain connects TRBV6-1 to TRBJ2-4, with 7 bases identical to TRBD1. The length of the CDR3 is 13 residues. V was pared by 6 bases and J by 15 bases, with 14 bases of the junction left unmatched. Germline CDR1 is MNHNS and CDR2 is SASEGT. The chain's CDR3 is CASRGGPGQRRYF. The DNA for the CDR3 is TGTGCCAGCAGAGGCGGGCCGGGACAGAGGAGGTACTTC.